These 6 T cell receptor beta chains were sequenced from one sample in a study of Graves' ophthalmopathy and Graves' hyperthyroidism. Investigators amplified TCR beta CDR3 regions from RNA transcripts. An opening RT-PCR round employed HTBI primers and preceded a second-round multiplex PCR. Via MiXCR, TCRdb re-called the multiplex PCR reads, giving one row per CDR3 protein. The sample records almost 750,000 distinct CDR3 sequences, around 40% being singletons. Sequencing was done on a sample of peripheral blood. These TCRs come from an adult man with Graves' ophthalmopathy.

Notes on this clonotype: A junction boundary mismatches the germline segment, possibly from a read error. The rearrangement links TRBV25-1 to TRBJ2-7; a possible D gene is TRBD1 (6 bases). This CDR3 has 14 amino acids. Germline V gene sequence: CDR1 MGHDK, CDR2 SYGVNS. The CDR3 sequence is CASSALTGSSSWHF. The CDR3 DNA sequence: TGTGCCAGCAGTGCTCTAACAGGGTCCTCTAGCTGGCACTTC.

This clonotype was detected many times. The chain carries TRBV5-8 and TRBJ1-4, with TRBD1 identical over 9 bases. The length of the CDR3 is 13 residues. In germline, CDR1 is SGHTS, CDR2 YDEGEE. V shed 2 bases and J 10 bases; nucleotides not matched to a gene: 3. CDR3 sequence (DNA): TGTGCCAGCAGCTTTGGACAGGGGACAAAACTGTTTTTT. As protein: CASSFGQGTKLFF.

This sequence joins TRBV29-1 and TRBJ1-4, with D maybe TRBD1 (5 bases). In germline, CDR1 is SQVTM, CDR2 ANQGSEA. V gave up 3 bases and J gave up 5 bases, with 28 bases separating them. The CDR3 sequence is 19 residues long. CDR3 region: CSVEGTSGSVPLYNEKLFF. CDR3 sequence (DNA): TGCAGCGTTGAGGGGACTAGCGGGAGCGTCCCTTTGTACAATGAAAAACTGTTTTTT. Supplemented by reference TRBV29-1 and TRBJ1-4, the full variable domain reads SAVISQKPSRDICQRGTSLTIQCQVDSQVTMMFWYRQQPGQSLTLIATANQGSEATYESGFVIDKFPISRPNLTFSTLTVSNMSPEDSSIYLCSVEGTSGSVPLYNEKLFFGSGTQLSVL.

J is TRBJ2-7 and V is TRBV6-5; D is tentatively TRBD1 or TRBD2 (5 bases each). This CDR3 contains 13 residues. Germline loops: CDR1 MNHEY, CDR2 SVGAGI. The V and J ends lost 11 bases and 2 bases respectively, with 16 bases between them. The CDR3 region has the DNA TGTGCCGGCCAAAGAGGGACCCCCTACGAGCAGTACTTC. Its protein product is CAGQRGTPYEQYF.

This sequence joins TRBV25-1 and TRBJ2-2; 9 bases line up with TRBD1. Germline V lookup: CDR1 MGHDK, CDR2 SYGVNS. The CDR3 consists of 16 residues. Trimming at V came to 5 bases and at J to 3 bases, leaving 7 bases not matched to a gene. The CDR3 sequence: CASSSQGATDTGELFF. CDR3 sequence (DNA): TGTGCCAGCAGTTCACAGGGGGCTACGGACACCGGGGAGCTGTTTTTT. The whole variable domain, remainder taken from reference TRBV25-1 and TRBJ2-2, is EADIYQTPRYLVIGTGKKITLECSQTMGHDKMYWYQQDPGMELHLIHYSYGVNSTEKGDLSSESTVSRIRTEHFPLTLESARPSHTSQYLCASSSQGATDTGELFFGEGSRLTVL.

The CDR3 reads CASSQEGGGYRRETQYF. The CDR3 bases are TGTGCCAGCAGCCAAGAGGGCGGGGGCTACCGAAGGGAGACCCAGTACTTC. The chain joins TRBV7-2 to TRBJ2-5, with a possible D match to TRBD2 (7 bases). Trimming stripped 5 bases from V and 5 bases from J, with 24 bases between. The CDR3 consists of 17 residues. The germline gives CDR1 SGHTA, CDR2 FQGNSA.